A single TCR beta chain is shown here with its context. The entry originates in a study of OX40 agonist ivuxolimab in advanced cancers. The CDR3 has 14 amino acids. Trimming shortened V by 6 bases and J by 1 base, and 10 bases separated the two germline ends. Germline V gene lookup returns CDR1 MNHEY and CDR2 SMNVEV (reference sequence). Measured with immunoSEQ multiplex PCR; TCRdb has only the in-frame clones, and not every one. Here the sample spans some 11,000 clones, 86% being singletons. The material was CD4+ or CD8+ T cells sorted from blood, obtained in a trial of the OX40 agonist ivuxolimab. The TCR sequence derives from an adult with an advanced solid tumor such as melanoma, head and neck, liver or kidney cancer. J is TRBJ2-1 and V is TRBV27, with D tentatively TRBD1 or TRBD2 (5 bases each). DNA for the CDR3: TGTGCCAGCAGCTGGGGGTCATCCTACAATGAGCAGTTCTTC. Its translation is CASSWGSSYNEQFF.